This entry describes one TCR beta chain. Its binding antigen is unknown. There are no base qualities to consult, and no much larger clone falls within one base. Using the deep immunoSEQ assay, TCR CDR3 regions were amplified from genomic DNA by multiplex PCR. Genomic DNA extracted from each cell subset was distributed evenly over all wells of several immunoSEQ 96-well plates, and each plate served as one replicate. For sorted subsets, each replicate PCR was loaded with approximately 200 ng genomic DNA, equivalent to 30,000 to 35,000 T cell genomes. The purified libraries were quantified using a Qubit 3.0 fluorometer, sized with a Bioanalyzer 2100, and then quantified again using the KAPA Library Quantification kit. Every immunoSEQ 96-well plate was sequenced on a dedicated single-read 150-cycle Illumina NextSeq 550 flow cell. In the source study's methods: The immunoSEQ output contained only junctional sequences without quality scores, so filtering could not match that applied to full-length reads. To assign V/J genes and CDR3, sequences were annotated against IMGT germline references using PyIR, a Python wrapper for IgBLAST v1.9. Reads were filtered out if the reads had weak V/J assignments (E-value above 1e-6), no CDR3, stop codons, out-of-frame junctions, or ambiguous translated residues. V3J clonotypes were defined as sequences sharing the same inferred V gene, J gene, and CDR3 amino acid sequence. Percentage overlap between repertoires was computed as shared unique clonotypes divided by the size of the smaller repertoire. Three approaches were used to assess repertoire richness: RTK rarefaction, the Chao1 estimator, and Recon v2.1 estimates of unobserved clonotypes. OLGA was used to compute generation probabilities for all TCRbeta clonotypes that the gDNA method yielded from a few donors. As stored in TCRdb, this immuneACCESS dataset retains in-frame rearrangements with V and J assigned. A fraction of the clones does not appear; measured against another copy, unresolved V genes explain less than half of the discrepancy, and the remainder lacks a known reason. V and J calls plus clone size are reproduced from that table; the DNA served to infer D and trimming. The table for this sample lists about 2.3 million clones; around 93% of them were counted only once. The ten largest make up about 0.41% of the sample.

The CDR3, cysteine through phenylalanine, is 12 amino acids long. CDR3 DNA only is kept here, 36 bases in frame from base 1. V is shortened by 2 bases, J by 2 bases, and the region joining them spans 4 bases. Based on the germline V gene, the CDR1 and CDR2 sequences are SGHTA and FQGNSA. Donors were healthy HIV-negative adults with no recently reported acute infections or vaccinations. Every donor was a Caucasian adult living in Nashville, Tennessee, USA. CD4+ T cells were enriched by magnetic negative selection; naive cells were then positively selected on CD45RA, and the negative fraction formed the memory subset. Blood was collected by leukapheresis, and PBMCs were isolated by Ficoll-Histopaque density gradient centrifugation and then cryopreserved in liquid nitrogen vapor phase. Purity and quantity of every magnetically sorted T cell population were checked by analytical flow cytometry. Genomic DNA was isolated from each sorted fraction and quantified by UV absorbance on a Nanodrop 2000c.

The record originates from a study of shared clonotypes between healthy human individuals (dated by TCRdb to 2020 to 2022). Concerning the study at large: The cohort included a few men and two women between 18 and 49 years of age. To increase sequencing depth and limit assay-specific biases, different laboratories used diverse techniques to prepare libraries and sequence TCR repertoires. For each donor, CD4 naive and CD4 memory were each given three plates, CD8 naive was given two plates, and CD8 memory was given one plate. Between about 0.85 and 9.5 billion PBMCs per donor were obtained by leukapheresis. To estimate repertoire size and how much clonotypes are shared between individuals, the study performed deep sequencing of blood TCR repertoires from a few healthy adults.

Here is what the overall study found, with its caveats: Only blood was sampled, and tissue TCR repertoires likely differ from those in blood. Pairwise subsampling indicated that sequencing depth was expected to affect the degree of clonotype sharing among donors. When a few donors were compared, the shared fraction of clonotypes was 5% to 6.5% for naive CD4, roughly 3.3% for naive CD8, 2.3% for memory CD4, and around 0.4% for memory CD8. Compared with non-shared clonotypes, clonotypes shared by all four sorted-subset donors had higher generation probabilities. Larger estimated clonotype richness was generally found for naive subsets than for memory subsets. Rarefaction of sorted-subset datasets indicated incomplete sequencing despite the large sequencing depth. Because the study included only a small number of donors, the genetic and exposure-history diversity represented was limited.

The chain employs TRBV7-2 and TRBJ2-7; confidence is insufficient to name the D gene. The TCR originated in a man aged 18 to 30 in good health. Some clones in this sample may be carry-over from other donors' samples. Sequenced input: naive CD4+ T cells from PBMCs. Taken with the paper, the label for cell subset or site translates to: CD45RA+ positively selected. The CDR3 here reads CASSLSPYEQYF. The nucleotides read TGTGCCAGCAGCTTAAGTCCCTACGAGCAGTACTTC.